This TCR beta chain was captured by sequencing in a study of cytomegalovirus exposure and HLA in healthy donors. Study overall: The approximately 110 validation repertoires used the same platform as the 666 first-cohort repertoires, a later analysis reported.

The method was immunoSEQ multiplex PCR; TCRdb's version includes in-frame clones alone and lacks a portion of them. Here the sample spans about 160,000 clones, more than 75% being singletons. After removal of 5 bases from V and 3 bases from J, the junction contained 21 bases not matched to a gene. The CDR3 extends over 19 amino acids. CDR1 and CDR2 from the germline V gene are MDHEN and SYDVKM. The genes are TRBV28 and TRBJ2-7, with 8 nucleotides matching TRBD1. Sequencing was carried out using PBMCs. This TCR was recovered from a man aged 18 to 35 in good health and CMV-seronegative. CDR3 sequence (DNA): TGTGCCAGCAGTCATTATCCCGGCCGGACAGGGTATAGTCACTACGAGCAGTACTTC. It codes for CASSHYPGRTGYSHYEQYF.